This T cell receptor beta chain derives from a study of T cell responses to AZD1222 COVID-19 vaccine. The overall study: Pooling covered second doses at about 4 or about 12 weeks.

The CDR3 is 12 residues long. Per germline, CDR1 SGHRS and CDR2 YFSETQ. Between the trimmed V and J ends, which lost 7 bases and 3 bases, there was a span of 8 bases. Concerning this clone itself: No antigen is known for it.

Generated by immunoSEQ multiplex PCR, the TCRdb table keeps only in-frame clones and is missing some. This table has about 100,000 clones, 80% to 95% appearing once. Findings of the study overall: Baseline serostatus was positive in only a handful of AZD1222 recipients. Targets within unmutated variant regions were reportedly found for nearly half of spike-specific TCRs. White British donors predominated, females outnumbered males, and clonal diversity was possibly underestimated.

The TCR comes from an adult in good health. The input for sequencing was peripheral blood, taken on day 0 of AZD1222 vaccination. The chain combines TRBV5-1 with TRBJ2-1; D is uncertain. The CDR3 here is CASGPNYNEQFF. In nucleotides, the CDR3 is TGCGCCAGCGGACCTAACTACAATGAGCAGTTCTTC.